The 20 T cell receptor beta chains presented below share a single source sample, sequenced in a study of Graves' ophthalmopathy and Graves' hyperthyroidism. TCR beta CDR3 amplification used RNA transcripts. Second-round multiplex PCR followed a first-round RT-PCR using HTBI primers. Each CDR3 protein gets one entry after TCRdb re-called the multiplex PCR reads with MiXCR. The repertoire includes about 550,000 distinct CDR3 sequences, 35% to 45% of them detected once, and around 4.6% sits in the top ten. Material: peripheral blood or thyroid tissue (not recorded which). Receptor source: an adult man with Graves' hyperthyroidism.

The chain combines TRBV7-9 with TRBJ2-7, with 7 bases aligning to TRBD2. CDR1 and CDR2 from the germline V gene are SEHNR and FQNEAQ (reference sequence). The CDR3 consists of 14 residues. Losses at the gene ends were 1 base for V and 4 bases for J; bases not matched to a gene: 4. CDR3 DNA: TGTGCCAGCAGCTTAGAGGGACTAACTTACGAGCAGTACTTC. The encoded protein is CASSLEGLTYEQYF.

The rearrangement links TRBV15 to TRBJ2-7, with TRBD1 matching over 7 bases. Germline CDR1 and CDR2: LNHNV and YYDKDF (reference sequence). This CDR3 spans 13 amino acids. Trimming took 3 bases from V and 6 from J; bases not matched to a gene: 5. This CDR3 is CATSSSQGSEQYF. DNA for the CDR3: TGTGCCACCAGCAGTTCACAGGGGAGCGAGCAGTACTTC. The full variable domain, with the rest looked up from reference TRBV15 and TRBJ2-7, is DAMVIQNPRYQVTQFGKPVTLSCSQTLNHNVMYWYQQKSSQAPKLLFHYYDKDFNNEADTPDNFQSRRPNTSFCFLDIRSPGLGDTAMYLCATSSSQGSEQYFGPGTRLTVT.

This clonotype was recorded many times. This chain connects TRBV15 to TRBJ2-5; D unresolved. The CDR3 contains 16 residues. The germline V and J ends were trimmed by 4 bases and 1 base, with 16 bases remaining between them. Germline CDR1 and CDR2: LNHNV and YYDKDF (reference sequence). The CDR3 coding sequence is TGTGCCACCAGCACCAATGTGCCGGGCCTCCAAGAGACCCAGTACTTC. Encoded protein: CATSTNVPGLQETQYF.

With regard to this clonotype: It may be a read error: a sequence one base away is much more abundant. This chain uses TRBV6-5 with TRBJ2-7; D possibly uses TRBD1 or TRBD2 (6 bases each). Trimming shortened V by 0 bases and J by 9 bases, and 12 bases separated the two germline ends. Germline lookup yields CDR1 MNHEY and CDR2 SVGAGI. The CDR3 loop spans 13 amino acids. Here the CDR3 reads CASSYSKGGGQYF. CDR3 sequence (DNA): TGTGCCAGCAGTTACTCGAAGGGGGGTGGGCAGTACTTC.

This clonotype was found a few times. At one end, the junction sequence differs from germline, possibly due to a read error. The CDR3 protein is CSARPGTGQTGAFF. The CDR3, as DNA: TGCAGTGCTAGACCCGGGACAGGGCAGACTGGAGCTTTCTTT. The rearrangement joins TRBV20-1 to TRBJ1-1, with 9 bases identical to TRBD1. Germline V gene lookup returns CDR1 DFQATT and CDR2 SNEGSKA (reference sequence). This CDR3 is 14 amino acids long.

This chain connects TRBV9 to TRBJ1-1; TRBD1 matches 8 bases. The junction had 13 bases not matched to a gene; V was cut back by 4 bases and J by 11 bases. The CDR3 has 14 amino acids. Germline V gives CDR1 SGDLS, CDR2 YYNGEE. CDR3 DNA sequence: TGTGCCAGCAGCCAAGAAACAGGGGGGATGGCTGCTTTCTTT. The encoded protein is CASSQETGGMAAFF. Full variable domain (rest looked up from reference TRBV9 and TRBJ1-1): DSGVTQTPKHLITATGQRVTLRCSPRSGDLSVYWYQQSLDQGLQFLIQYYNGEERAKGNILERFSAQQFPDLHSELNLSSLELGDSALYFCASSQETGGMAAFFGQGTRLTVV.

This clonotype was recorded at least ten times. V usage is TRBV6-1 and J usage is TRBJ1-5, with D possibly being TRBD1 (5 bases). V lost 9 bases and J 0 bases, leaving 12 bases between the germline ends. Per germline, CDR1 MNHNS and CDR2 SASEGT. The CDR3 has 14 amino acids. Here the CDR3 reads CASQGTHSNQPQHF. In nucleotides, the CDR3 is TGTGCCAGTCAGGGTACTCATAGCAATCAGCCCCAGCATTTT.

This clonotype was seen only a few times. This chain uses TRBV2 with TRBJ1-2; a weak D match, TRBD1 (5 bases). The V gene lost 6 bases and the J gene lost 5 bases, with 10 bases spanning the gap. The germline V gene encodes CDR1 SNHLY and CDR2 FYNNEI. The CDR3 runs to 12 residues. The DNA of the CDR3 is TGTGCCAGCAGGGCGGGGCGGTATGGCTACACCTTC. This gives the protein CASRAGRYGYTF.

The chain employs TRBV29-1 and TRBJ2-7, with D perhaps TRBD1 (6 bases). Trimming took 5 bases from V and 3 from J, leaving 17 bases between them. The CDR3 runs 14 residues. From germline, CDR1 is SQVTM and CDR2 ANQGSEA. Here the CDR3 DNA reads TGCAGCGTTCAGTCAACAGGGAACCTCTACGAGCAGTACTTC. Translation: CSVQSTGNLYEQYF.

This chain joins TRBV28 and TRBJ1-2, with TRBD1 as a possible D gene (6 bases). Germline V gene data show CDR1 as MDHEN and CDR2 as SYDVKM. The CDR3 is 14 amino acids. V lost 9 bases and J 4 bases, leaving 18 bases between the germline ends. CDR3 sequence reads: CASTRGGLGYGYTF. CDR3 nucleotide sequence: TGTGCCAGTACCAGGGGCGGCCTTGGCTATGGCTACACCTTC.

The table lists this clonotype with many counts. The chain uses TRBV6-5 and TRBJ2-5; D unclear. The CDR3 extends over 11 amino acids. The germline V gene encodes CDR1 MNHEY and CDR2 SVGAGI. V was pared by 6 bases and J by 9 bases, with 11 bases between. The CDR3: CASSPGRAQYF. In DNA form, the CDR3 reads TGTGCCAGCAGCCCCGGTCGGGCCCAGTACTTC.

The V call is TRBV29-1, the J call TRBJ1-5; D possibly corresponds to TRBD1 (6 bases). The V gene lost 6 bases and the J gene lost 4 bases, with 19 bases spanning the gap. The germline V gene has CDR1 SQVTM and CDR2 ANQGSEA. The CDR3 contains 15 residues. The CDR3 bases are TGCAGCGTCGTAGGGGGGAAGACACGAAATCAGCCCCAGCATTTT. This encodes CSVVGGKTRNQPQHF.

This rearrangement joins TRBV2 to TRBJ1-6, with TRBD1 matching 9 bases. Germline V gives CDR1 SNHLY, CDR2 FYNNEI. The CDR3 loop spans 16 amino acids. V shed 4 bases and J 6 bases; nucleotides not matched to a gene: 7. The CDR3 DNA is TGTGCCAGCAGTGCTATCGTACAGGGGGCTAATTCACCCCTCCACTTT. This gives the protein CASSAIVQGANSPLHF.

This clonotype was counted at least ten times. The V and J genes are TRBV5-5 and TRBJ1-2; D unclear. This CDR3 contains 15 residues. Looked up from germline, CDR1 is SGHKS and CDR2 is YYEKEE (reference sequence). Trimming pared 0 bases from V and 2 bases from J, leaving 11 bases between. In nucleotides, the CDR3 is TGTGCCAGCAGCTTGGGATACCGTCAAAACTATGGCTACACCTTC. Translation: CASSLGYRQNYGYTF.

This clonotype has a count of ten or more. The genes are TRBV12-3 or TRBV12-4 and TRBJ1-2; the match to TRBD1 covers 9 bases. With V trimmed by 6 bases and J by 5 bases, 7 bases remained unmatched. This CDR3 is built from 14 residues. CDR3 amino acids: CASRGQGEGYGYTF. For the CDR3, the DNA is TGTGCCAGCAGGGGACAGGGTGAGGGTTATGGCTACACCTTC.

Many counts were recorded for this clonotype. The V call is TRBV5-5, the J call TRBJ2-7; D unresolved. This CDR3 is 14 amino acids long. Trimming took 1 base from V and 3 from J, leaving 11 bases between them. The germline V gene has CDR1 SGHKS and CDR2 YYEKEE (reference sequence). CDR3 residues: CASSLLYGVYEQYF. CDR3 nucleotides: TGTGCCAGCAGCTTGCTCTACGGTGTCTACGAGCAGTACTTC.

Note on this clonotype: This may be a read error, as it is one base from a much larger clone. J is TRBJ1-2 and V is TRBV5-4, with no clear D. V lost 0 bases to trimming and J lost 10 bases, with 16 bases between them. This CDR3 has 14 amino acids. Germline loops: CDR1 SGHNT, CDR2 YYREEE (reference sequence). CDR3 sequence (DNA): TGTGCCAGCAGCTTGGAGGCAAAGTGGGGTGACTACACCTTC. Protein product: CASSLEAKWGDYTF.

This clonotype showed up many times. This chain uses TRBV19 with TRBJ1-5; D remains ambiguous. The CDR3 extends over 15 amino acids. Deletions cut 6 bases from V and 0 bases from J, with 12 bases between. CDR1 and CDR2 (germline): LNHDA, SQIVND (reference sequence). The CDR3 DNA follows: TGTGCCAGTAGCCCCCTTATCAGTAGCAATCAGCCCCAGCATTTT. Its protein is CASSPLISSNQPQHF.

This clonotype was counted ten times or more. This chain uses TRBV9 with TRBJ2-7, with D perhaps TRBD2 (6 bases). V was clipped by 0 bases and J by 2 bases, with 12 bases between them. CDR1 is SGDLS, CDR2 YYNGEE, per germline. The CDR3 contains 15 residues. The CDR3 spells CASSVDGGGTYEQYF. The CDR3, as DNA: TGTGCCAGCAGCGTAGATGGGGGAGGCACCTACGAGCAGTACTTC.

The table lists this clonotype with many counts. V is TRBV6-1 and J is TRBJ1-5, with D tentatively TRBD1 (6 bases). CDR1 is MNHNS, CDR2 SASEGT, per germline. The CDR3 has 15 amino acids. The V and J ends lost 5 bases and 2 bases respectively, with 13 bases between them. CDR3 region: CASSQGRGGNQPQHF. The CDR3 DNA sequence: TGTGCCAGCAGTCAGGGGAGGGGCGGCAATCAGCCCCAGCATTTT.